The 28 T cell receptor beta chains in this list originate from one sample, sequenced in a study of blood T cells in healthy people across ages. A J-beta primer mix and a sample-barcoded 5' primer were used in a second PCR of roughly 7 to 12 cycles. TCRdb processed the 5' RACE reads anew with MiXCR; each CDR3 protein has one entry. The sample lists approximately 1.5 million distinct CDR3 sequences; about 42% were seen once. The source material was blood. These receptors originate from a woman aged 18 to 35 in good health.

This clonotype was detected a few times. V and J are TRBV10-3 and TRBJ1-2; 9 bases are a match to TRBD1. V gave up 2 bases and J gave up 7 bases; unmatched junction bases: 11. The CDR3 consists of 16 residues. Germline CDR1 ENHRY, CDR2 SYGVKD. CDR3 sequence: CAISERGQGERGGYTF. For the CDR3, the DNA is TGTGCCATCAGTGAGCGGGGACAGGGCGAACGTGGTGGCTACACCTTC.

The gene calls are TRBV3-1 and TRBJ2-3, with 7 bases matching TRBD2. After removal of 1 base from V and 4 bases from J, the junction contained 5 bases not matched to a gene. This CDR3 is 15 amino acids long. Germline V gene lookup returns CDR1 LGHDT and CDR2 YNNKEL (reference sequence). CDR3 sequence (DNA): TGTGCCAGCAGCCAAGGGACTAGTATTGCAGATACGCAGTATTTT. It encodes CASSQGTSIADTQYF.

Only one count was recorded for this clonotype. The CDR3, as DNA: TGTGCCAGCAGCTTTTACCAAGCGGGATTAGGGGAGACCCAGTACTTC. Protein sequence: CASSFYQAGLGETQYF. This chain uses TRBV3-1 with TRBJ2-5, with 7 bases aligning to TRBD2. Unmatched junction bases numbered 14, after V lost 5 bases and J lost 5 bases. This CDR3 spans 16 amino acids. Looked up from germline, CDR1 is LGHDT and CDR2 is YNNKEL (reference sequence).

V and J are TRBV15 and TRBJ2-2; no definite D call. V lost 3 bases to trimming and J lost 1 base, with 9 bases between them. Germline CDR1 LNHNV, CDR2 YYDKDF (reference sequence). This CDR3 has 15 amino acids. CDR3: CATSRARLNTGELFF. CDR3 bases: TGTGCCACCAGCAGGGCGCGACTGAACACCGGGGAGCTGTTTTTT.

This clonotype was recorded a few times. This chain links TRBV3-1 with TRBJ2-5; TRBD1 might be the D (6 bases). The CDR3 consists of 15 residues. CDR1 and CDR2 from the germline V gene are LGHDT and YNNKEL (reference sequence). V was trimmed by 0 bases and J by 4 bases, leaving 12 bases between them. The CDR3 region has the DNA TGTGCCAGCAGCCAAGATTCAAGAGGGGGAGAGACCCAGTACTTC. Residues: CASSQDSRGGETQYF.

The chain carries TRBV27 and TRBJ2-7, with unresolved D. V lost 8 bases and J lost 1, with 12 bases in between. The germline gives CDR1 MNHEY, CDR2 SMNVEV (reference sequence). The CDR3 consists of 13 residues. CDR3 sequence: CASAPVYSYEQYF. In DNA form, the CDR3 reads TGTGCCAGCGCCCCCGTTTATTCCTACGAGCAGTACTTC.

V gene TRBV20-1 combines with J gene TRBJ2-7, with D uncertain. The V gene's germline CDR1 is DFQATT and CDR2 SNEGSKA (reference sequence). V was shortened by 1 base and J by 3 bases, with 10 bases between the two germline ends. The CDR3 runs 13 residues. The CDR3 spells CSARGRGDYEQYF. CDR3 DNA: TGCAGTGCTAGAGGGCGAGGAGACTACGAGCAGTACTTC.

The chain couples TRBV10-3 to TRBJ2-7; 10 bases are a match to TRBD1. The germline V gene has CDR1 ENHRY and CDR2 SYGVKD. The CDR3 contains 15 residues. Losses at the gene ends were 6 bases for V and 2 bases for J; bases not matched to a gene: 7. CDR3 DNA: TGTGCCATCAGAGGTCCCGGGACAGGGGCCTACGAGCAGTACTTC. This sequence encodes CAIRGPGTGAYEQYF.

This clonotype was seen only once. This chain connects TRBV4-1 to TRBJ1-5; D unclear. Germline V gene data show CDR1 as MGHRA and CDR2 as YSYEKL. The CDR3 contains 15 residues. V dropped 1 base and J dropped 6 bases, with 13 bases sitting between them. The CDR3 nucleotides are TGCGCCAGCAGCCAAGCATTGGCGGGGAGTCAGCCCCAGCATTTT. Its protein is CASSQALAGSQPQHF.

This clonotype was picked up one time. The chain has TRBV7-9 and TRBJ2-1; a possible D gene is TRBD2 (6 bases). The CDR3 has 15 residues. Trimming removed 1 base from V and 8 bases from J, with 15 bases in between. From germline, CDR1 is SEHNR and CDR2 FQNEAQ (reference sequence). The CDR3: CASSLEGGANDEQFF. CDR3 DNA sequence: TGTGCCAGCAGCTTAGAAGGAGGGGCCAACGATGAGCAGTTCTTC.

The chain combines TRBV20-1 with TRBJ2-1, with 9 positions matching TRBD1. V shed 5 bases, J shed 13 bases, and the junction held 18 bases outside the gene matches. The germline CDR1 and CDR2 sequences are DFQATT and SNEGSKA (reference sequence). This CDR3 comprises 15 residues. The CDR3 is CSALLTGGAGFRQFF. In DNA, the CDR3 is TGCAGTGCTTTACTGACAGGGGGTGCCGGTTTCCGTCAGTTCTTC.

CDR3 nucleotide sequence: TGTGCCAGCAGTTTATATGTTAACCAACGAAGCTCCTACGAGCAGTACTTC. It yields the protein CASSLYVNQRSSYEQYF. V gene TRBV27 combines with J gene TRBJ2-7, with D hard to call. This CDR3 region has 17 residues. Germline loops: CDR1 MNHEY, CDR2 SMNVEV (reference sequence). V lost 1 base to trimming and J lost 0 bases, with 16 bases between them.

There are a few counts of this clonotype. The rearrangement uses TRBV25-1 and TRBJ2-7; 8 nucleotides agree with TRBD2. CDR1 MGHDK and CDR2 SYGVNS come from the germline V gene. J gave up 0 bases and V 2 bases, and 3 bases lay outside the gene matches. There are 15 residues in the CDR3. DNA for the CDR3: TGTGCCAGCAGTGAAGTGGCGGGAGGCTCCTACGAGCAGTACTTC. Amino acids: CASSEVAGGSYEQYF.

This clonotype was seen a handful of times. The V call is TRBV7-2, the J call TRBJ1-2; TRBD1 matches at 7 bases. In germline, CDR1 is SGHTA, CDR2 FQGNSA. This CDR3 spans 15 amino acids. V gave up 5 bases and J gave up 2 bases; unmatched junction bases: 8. The CDR3 region is CASSLQQGRNYGYTF. For the CDR3, the DNA is TGTGCCAGCAGCCTTCAACAGGGGAGGAACTATGGCTACACCTTC.

The V and J genes are TRBV20-1 and TRBJ2-3, with D tentatively TRBD2 (5 bases). This CDR3 is 16 amino acids long. Germline CDR1 is DFQATT and CDR2 is SNEGSKA (reference sequence). The CDR3 sequence: CSAPRPPGGGTDTQYF. CDR3 nucleotide sequence: TGCAGCGCCCCTCGCCCCCCAGGAGGTGGCACAGATACGCAGTATTTT.

This sequence joins TRBV20-1 and TRBJ2-1; 7 bases agree with TRBD2. There are 15 residues in the CDR3. Germline V CDR1 and CDR2: DFQATT, SNEGSKA (reference sequence). V lost 5 bases to trimming and J lost 6 bases; unmatched junction nucleotides: 13. CDR3 coding DNA: TGCAGTGCTTTCTCCCGGGACTCTAGCGGCAATGAGCAGTTCTTC. Protein product: CSAFSRDSSGNEQFF.

V is TRBV20-1 and J is TRBJ1-4, with 7 bases fitting TRBD1. This CDR3 has 14 amino acids. V lost 3 bases to trimming and J lost 6 bases; unmatched junction nucleotides: 7. The germline CDR1 and CDR2 sequences are DFQATT and SNEGSKA (reference sequence). For the CDR3, the DNA is TGCAGTGCTAGTCTGACAGGGTCATATGAAAAACTGTTTTTT. This codes for CSASLTGSYEKLFF.

The chain joins TRBV20-1 to TRBJ1-5; no clear D. Germline V CDR1 and CDR2: DFQATT, SNEGSKA (reference sequence). This CDR3 contains 13 residues. Trimming removed 3 bases at V and 4 bases at J, with 10 bases between. CDR3 protein: CSARVRNNQPQHF. The CDR3 DNA follows: TGCAGTGCTAGGGTGCGAAATAATCAGCCCCAGCATTTT.

The rearrangement joins TRBV7-9 to TRBJ1-4; D is ambiguous. V shed 6 bases and J shed 6 bases, with 8 bases lying between them. Per the germline V gene, CDR1 is SEHNR and CDR2 is FQNEAQ (reference sequence). The CDR3 is made up of 12 amino acids. CDR3 region: CASRERDEKLFF. In DNA form, the CDR3 reads TGTGCCAGCAGGGAGAGGGATGAAAAACTGTTTTTT.

This clonotype was counted between two and nine times. The V gene is TRBV7-9, the J gene TRBJ2-1; TRBD2 agrees at 7 bases. Germline values: CDR1 SEHNR, CDR2 FQNEAQ (reference sequence). Trimming at V came to 5 bases and at J to 3 bases, leaving 7 bases not matched to a gene. The CDR3 extends over 15 amino acids. This CDR3 reads CASSMRIAGYNEQFF. CDR3 nucleotides: TGTGCCAGCAGCATGAGGATAGCGGGCTACAATGAGCAGTTCTTC.

This clonotype was seen a handful of times. The CDR3: CSAIRRGDTEAFF. The DNA of the CDR3 is TGCAGTGCTATTAGACGTGGGGACACTGAAGCTTTCTTT. The J gene is TRBJ1-1, the V gene TRBV20-1; D gene ambiguous. This CDR3 contains 13 residues. The germline V gene has CDR1 DFQATT and CDR2 SNEGSKA (reference sequence). The ends were cut back, 4 bases at V and 3 bases at J, with 12 bases in the middle.

V gene TRBV5-6 combines with J gene TRBJ1-2; maybe TRBD1 (5 bases). This CDR3 comprises 13 residues. Germline V gives CDR1 SGHDT, CDR2 YYEEEE. V shed 4 bases and J shed 8 bases, with 15 bases lying between them. Here the CDR3 DNA reads TGTGCCAGCAGCCTTACAGGAATTGGAGGCTACACCTTC. It codes for CASSLTGIGGYTF.

As for this clonotype: An end of the junction does not agree with germline; a read error may underlie this. The V gene is TRBV7-2, the J gene TRBJ2-1; D is possibly TRBD1 (7 bases). The CDR3 length is 15 residues. Per germline, CDR1 SGHTA and CDR2 FQGNSA. The CDR3 DNA is TGTGCCAGCAGCTTCCACGGCCAGGGGGGCAATGAGGAGTTCTTC. Its protein is CASSFHGQGGNEEFF.

This clonotype was found many times. The chain is built from TRBV10-3 and TRBJ2-7; D may be TRBD1 (6 bases). Germline CDR1 is ENHRY and CDR2 is SYGVKD. Trimming removed 2 bases at V and 0 bases at J, with 8 bases between. The CDR3 is made up of 14 amino acids. The CDR3 reads CAISEDRTSYEQYF. The DNA for the CDR3 is TGTGCCATCAGTGAGGACAGGACCTCCTACGAGCAGTACTTC.

The table lists this clonotype with a few counts. This sequence joins TRBV7-2 and TRBJ2-3, with D perhaps matching TRBD1 (5 bases). This CDR3 has 13 amino acids. Germline lookup yields CDR1 SGHTA and CDR2 FQGNSA. The V and J ends lost 5 bases and 7 bases respectively, with 13 bases between them. The DNA of the CDR3 is TGTGCCAGCAGCCCACCAGGGATAAATACGCAGTATTTT. It codes for CASSPPGINTQYF.

This clonotype was found once. The chain joins TRBV3-1 to TRBJ2-5; no clear D. The germline gives CDR1 LGHDT, CDR2 YNNKEL (reference sequence). Trimming left V 5 bases short and J 1 base short, with 8 bases between. The CDR3 sequence is 13 residues long. The CDR3 DNA is TGTGCCAGCAGCTCCTACTCCCAAGAGACCCAGTACTTC. Translated, it gives CASSSYSQETQYF.

J is TRBJ2-1 and V is TRBV27; 10 bases are shared with TRBD1. Per the germline V gene, CDR1 is MNHEY and CDR2 is SMNVEV (reference sequence). V shed 4 bases and J 5 bases; nucleotides not matched to a gene: 8. There are 16 residues in the CDR3. In DNA, the CDR3 is TGTGCCAGCAGTTACCGACAGGGGGCGGTAGACAATGAGCAGTTCTTC. Translating gives CASSYRQGAVDNEQFF.

This clonotype is a singleton in its sample. The chain combines TRBV5-6 with TRBJ1-2; the match to TRBD1 covers 9 bases. Germline V lookup: CDR1 SGHDT, CDR2 YYEEEE. The CDR3 runs 14 residues. After removal of 4 bases from V and 7 bases from J, the junction contained 8 bases not matched to a gene. The CDR3 protein is CASSSWDRDCGYTF. The CDR3 DNA sequence: TGTGCCAGCAGCAGCTGGGACAGGGACTGTGGCTACACCTTC.